This is a list of T cell receptor beta chains from one sample in a study of shared clonotypes between healthy human individuals. The data were produced by immunoSEQ multiplex PCR, yet TCRdb's version contains in-frame clones alone and is incomplete. This sample has a few million clones, with 85% to 95% found just once. Sequencing input: naive CD4+ T cells from PBMCs. Source of these receptors: a man aged 18 to 30 in good health. Some clones in this sample may be carry-over from other donors' samples. Each CDR3 is given with its conserved first and last residue. D genes are given only for firm matches. Not every row has a clone size; where given, it reads once, few, many or a size class.

>-|TRBV9|TRBD2|TRBJ2-1
TGTGCCAGCAGCGTAGTTCTATTGGCGGGAGGGTACAATGAGCAGTTCTTC
CASSVVLLAGGYNEQFF
>once|TRBV25-1|TRBD2|TRBJ2-7
TGTGCCAGCAGTCACCCGAGGACTAGCGGGAGGTACGAGCAGTACTTC
CASSHPRTSGRYEQYF
>-|TRBV7-6|-|TRBJ2-3
TGTGCCAGCAGCTATATCCTTGGGAATGCGCAGTATTTT
CASSYILGNAQYF
>-|TRBV18|TRBD1|TRBJ2-7
TGTGCCAGCTCACCCGGGGACAGGTGGGACGAGCAGTACTTC
CASSPGDRWDEQYF
>-|TRBV11-2|-|TRBJ2-3
TGTGCCAGCAGCTTCTCGAGAGCCCCTAGCACAGATACGCAGTATTTT
CASSFSRAPSTDTQYF
>-|TRBV19|-|TRBJ1-4
TGTGCCAGTAGTATCGATCGGGAAAAACTGTTTTTT
CASSIDREKLFF
>-|TRBV2|TRBD1|TRBJ2-5
TGTGCCAGCACCGTCGGGACAGCAGGCCGTCAAGAGACCCAGTACTTC
CASTVGTAGRQETQYF
>-|TRBV4-3|-|TRBJ1-3
TGCGCCAGCAGCCAGAACGGGGGCTCTGGAAACACCATATATTTT
CASSQNGGSGNTIYF
>-|TRBV4-2|TRBD2|TRBJ2-1
TGTGCCAGCAGCCTCGCCCTGACTAGCGGAGTCAATGAGCAGTTCTTC
CASSLALTSGVNEQFF
>-|TRBV30|-|TRBJ1-5
TGTGCCTGGAGTCCGACGCCTCACCTTATCCAGCCCCAGCATTTT
CAWSPTPHLIQPQHF
>-|TRBV2|TRBD2|TRBJ2-1
TGTGCCAGCAGTGCGGGAGGACCATACAATGAGCAGTTCTTC
CASSAGGPYNEQFF
>-|TRBV27|-|TRBJ1-2
TGTGCCAGCACCAAGATACTGGGGGCGGACACGCAAAACTATGGCTACACCTTC
CASTKILGADTQNYGYTF
>-|TRBV27|TRBD1|TRBJ2-3
TGTGCCAGCAGATCCGGGACAGGATACACAGATACGCAGTATTTT
CASRSGTGYTDTQYF
>-|TRBV11-2|TRBD2|TRBJ2-3
TGTGCCAGCAGCTTAGCAGTTATGGGACTAGCGGGTCGGGAGGATACGCAGTATTTT
CASSLAVMGLAGREDTQYF
>few|TRBV5-1|-|TRBJ1-2
TGCGCCAGCAGCTTGGACAGTTCCTATGGCTACACCTTC
CASSLDSSYGYTF
>-|TRBV5-1|-|TRBJ1-3
TGCGCCAGCAGCCCCACGGGACTTGACTCTGGAAACACCATATATTTT
CASSPTGLDSGNTIYF
>-|TRBV6-1|-|TRBJ1-2
TGTGCCAGCAGAACCGGGACACTAGATGGCTACACCTTC
CASRTGTLDGYTF
>-|TRBV29-1|-|TRBJ2-1
TGCACAACCGGGGGCGGGAGCGGCTTTGATGAGCAGTTCTTC
CTTGGGSGFDEQFF
>-|TRBV7-8|TRBD1|TRBJ2-7
TGTGCCAGCAGCTTAGGGACAGGACCCTACGAGCAGTACTTC
CASSLGTGPYEQYF
>-|TRBV5-6|-|TRBJ1-1
TGTGCCAGCAGCCCCCCGGGTCTGACGAACACTGAAGCTTTCTTT
CASSPPGLTNTEAFF
>-|TRBV9|-|TRBJ2-7
TGTGCCAGCAGCGTAGAACCCCTACCCTGGGAGCAGTACTTC
CASSVEPLPWEQYF
>-|TRBV4-1|TRBD1|TRBJ1-2
TGCGCCAGCAGCCAAAACATCCGGGACAGGGGGAGATATGGCTACACCTTC
CASSQNIRDRGRYGYTF
>-|TRBV2|TRBD2|TRBJ2-3
TGTGCCAGCAGTGCGCTAGCGGGAGCCACAGATACGCAGTATTTT
CASSALAGATDTQYF
>-|TRBV25-1|-|TRBJ1-4
TGTGCCAGCAGTGAATACACAGGACCTAATGAAAAACTGTTTTTT
CASSEYTGPNEKLFF
>-|TRBV7-3|-|TRBJ2-1
TGTGCCAGCACTGACCAAGATGAGCAGTTCTTC
CASTDQDEQFF
>-|TRBV27|-|TRBJ2-2
TGTGCCAGCAGTCCCGCTTGGGGAAACACCGGGGAGCTGTTTTTT
CASSPAWGNTGELFF
>-|TRBV19|TRBD1|TRBJ2-4
TGTGCCAGTAGCATTGACACAGGGGGCACGGCCAAAAACATTCAGTACTTC
CASSIDTGGTAKNIQYF
>-|TRBV10-1|TRBD2|TRBJ2-2
TGCGCCAGCTCCCCGAGCGGGGTTCACACCGGGGAGCTGTTTTTT
CASSPSGVHTGELFF
>-|TRBV18|TRBD2|TRBJ2-3
TGTGCCAGCTCACCCGGGAGGGAGGTCACAGATACGCAGTATTTT
CASSPGREVTDTQYF
>-|TRBV5-1|-|TRBJ1-1
TGCGCCAGCAGCCTGATGGACCCGAACACTGAAGCTTTCTTT
CASSLMDPNTEAFF
>-|TRBV5-1|TRBD1|TRBJ2-3
TGCGCCAGCAGCACAGGGGACAGGGGCGCAGATACGCAGTATTTT
CASSTGDRGADTQYF
>-|TRBV9|-|TRBJ2-3
TGTGCCAGCAGCGGCCGTCCATCCGCAGATACGCAGTATTTT
CASSGRPSADTQYF
>-|TRBV7-3|-|TRBJ1-1
TGTGCCAGCAGCCCCTTCGGGCAACGGACGAACACTGAAGCTTTCTTT
CASSPFGQRTNTEAFF
>-|TRBV29-1|-|TRBJ2-7
TGCAGCGTTTCGTCCCAAGGGACCACCTACGAGCAGTACTTC
CSVSSQGTTYEQYF
>-|TRBV19|TRBD1|TRBJ1-1
TGTGCCAGTATCCTACAGGGGGCTGGGGACACTGAAGCTTTCTTT
CASILQGAGDTEAFF
>-|TRBV2|TRBD2|TRBJ2-1
TGTGCCAGCAGTCTCAGCGGGAGGGCCGGCGAGCAGTTCTTC
CASSLSGRAGEQFF
>-|TRBV5-1|TRBD1|TRBJ2-1
TGCGCCAGCAGCTGGGACAGTTACAATGAGCAGTTCTTC
CASSWDSYNEQFF
>-|TRBV2|TRBD2|TRBJ2-3
TGTGCCAGCAAGTTCGGGCTAGCGGGAGGGCCGAAGAAAGATACGCAGTATTTT
CASKFGLAGGPKKDTQYF
>-|TRBV4-1|-|TRBJ1-1
TGCGCCAGCAGCCGGGGGGACGTCCGGAACACTGAAGCTTTCTTT
CASSRGDVRNTEAFF
>-|TRBV5-1|-|TRBJ2-7
TGCGCCAGCAGCAGGGGTGCAGTCCCGACCAACGAGCAGTACTTC
CASSRGAVPTNEQYF
>-|TRBV7-9|-|TRBJ2-7
TGTGCCAGCCGACGACTAGGAAACTACGAGCAGTACTTC
CASRRLGNYEQYF
>-|TRBV28|-|TRBJ2-7
TGTGCCAGCAGTTTAAGGAGTAGCGGAGGGACCTACGAGCAGTACTTC
CASSLRSSGGTYEQYF
>-|TRBV5-1|TRBD1|TRBJ1-4
TGCGCCAGCAGCTTGGGGGCGGGACAGGCGTCAACTAATGAAAAACTGTTTTTT
CASSLGAGQASTNEKLFF
>once|TRBV7-2|TRBD1|TRBJ1-2
TGTGCCAGCAGCTCAAACAACGGGGACAGAGAAGGCTACACCTTC
CASSSNNGDREGYTF
>-|TRBV19|-|TRBJ2-1
TGTGCCAGTAGTATGAGTGACCTTGGACGTTGGCATGAGCAGTTCTTC
CASSMSDLGRWHEQFF
>-|TRBV29-1|-|TRBJ1-1
TGCAGCACCAGAGGGACGGGGAACACTGAAGCTTTCTTT
CSTRGTGNTEAFF
>-|TRBV28|-|TRBJ2-3
TGTGCCAGCAGCCGCCCGGGGTTTCGGGCAGATACGCAGTATTTT
CASSRPGFRADTQYF
>-|TRBV6-1|TRBD2|TRBJ2-1
TGTGCCAGCATCCCAGCGGGAGTGGTCGGTGAGCAGTTCTTC
CASIPAGVVGEQFF
>-|TRBV7-9|-|TRBJ1-3
TGTGCCAGCAGCTTAGGGGGGCCTATACCTGGAAACACCATATATTTT
CASSLGGPIPGNTIYF